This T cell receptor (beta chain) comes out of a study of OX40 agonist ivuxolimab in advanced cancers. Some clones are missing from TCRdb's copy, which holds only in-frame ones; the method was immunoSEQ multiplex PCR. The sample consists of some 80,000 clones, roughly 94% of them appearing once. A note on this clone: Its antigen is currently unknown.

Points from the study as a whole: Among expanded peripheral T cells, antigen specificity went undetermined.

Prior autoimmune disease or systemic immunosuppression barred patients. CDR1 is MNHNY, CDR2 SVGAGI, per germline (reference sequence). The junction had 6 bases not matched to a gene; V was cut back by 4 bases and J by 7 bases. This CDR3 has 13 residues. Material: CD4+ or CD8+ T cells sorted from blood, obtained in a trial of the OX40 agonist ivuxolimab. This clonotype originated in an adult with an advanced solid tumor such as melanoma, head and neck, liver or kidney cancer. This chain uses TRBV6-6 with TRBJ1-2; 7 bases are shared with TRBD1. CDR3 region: CASSSAGGGGYTF. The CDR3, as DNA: TGTGCCAGCAGTTCAGCAGGGGGAGGTGGCTACACCTTC.